The 5 T cell receptor beta chains reported below all come from one sample, sequenced in a study of T cell responses to AZD1222 COVID-19 vaccine. Profiled with immunoSEQ multiplex PCR; TCRdb holds only in-frame clones, not every one. The sample carries about 200,000 clones, 80% to 95% recorded once. The input for sequencing was peripheral blood, taken 28 days after the second AZD1222 dose. Receptors were obtained from an adult who received the AZD1222 COVID-19 vaccine.

This sequence joins TRBV5-4 and TRBJ2-7; TRBD2 might be the D (6 bases). V lost 0 bases and J lost 5, with 9 bases in between. Germline values: CDR1 SGHNT, CDR2 YYREEE (reference sequence). The CDR3 is made up of 13 amino acids. DNA for the CDR3: TGTGCCAGCAGCTTGGCCGGGGGAAACGAGCAGTACTTC. This gives the protein CASSLAGGNEQYF.

The V gene is TRBV14, the J gene TRBJ2-7, with D unresolved. The CDR3 length is 14 residues. Per germline, CDR1 SGHDN and CDR2 FVKESK. Trimming removed 4 bases from V and 2 bases from J, with 12 bases in between. CDR3 sequence (DNA): TGTGCCAGCAGCCCCGGGCTCCGGACCTACGAGCAGTACTTC. Translation: CASSPGLRTYEQYF.

The V gene is TRBV25-1, the J gene TRBJ1-1; a possible D gene is TRBD1 (5 bases). Germline V gene lookup returns CDR1 MGHDK and CDR2 SYGVNS. The CDR3 is 13 residues long. The V and J ends lost 1 base and 8 bases respectively, with 11 bases between them. In DNA form, the CDR3 reads TGTGCCAGCAGTGAATGGGCCAGGGCCGAAGCTTTCTTT. It specifies CASSEWARAEAFF.

The chain uses TRBV7-9 and TRBJ1-5; TRBD1 matches at 7 bases. CDR1 is SEHNR, CDR2 FQNEAQ, per germline (reference sequence). The CDR3 runs 14 residues. V shed 5 bases and J 1 base; nucleotides not matched to a gene: 2. CDR3 sequence: CASSQGVSNQPQHF. CDR3 in DNA: TGTGCCAGCAGCCAGGGGGTGAGCAATCAGCCCCAGCATTTT.

This clone was recorded a few times. The chain is built from TRBV7-3 and TRBJ1-2, with D hard to call. Germline CDR1 and CDR2: SGHTA and FQGTGA. Between the trimmed V and J ends, which lost 5 bases and 4 bases, there was a span of 11 bases. The length of the CDR3 is 13 residues. Here the CDR3 reads CASSDGLGYGYTF. The CDR3 region has the DNA TGTGCCAGCAGCGACGGACTGGGCTATGGCTACACCTTC.